Each of the 19 T cell receptor beta chains below was sequenced from the same sample in a study of blood T cell repertoires in COVID-19. Here immunoSEQ multiplex PCR was the method, and the copy in TCRdb shows in-frame clones only, minus some. The sample shows 100,000 to 150,000 clones, about nine tenths of them seen only once. The sequencing input was peripheral blood. The receptors derive from a man in his sixties with COVID-19, enrolled during active disease.

CDR3 sequence (DNA): TGTGCCTGGAGAGAAACGGGCGAGCAGTACTTC. Residues: CAWRETGEQYF. This sequence joins TRBV30 and TRBJ2-7, with D unclear. Trimming pared 3 bases from V and 6 bases from J, leaving 9 bases between. Germline loops: CDR1 GTSNPN, CDR2 SVGIG (reference sequence). The CDR3 is 11 amino acids.

The chain recombines TRBV5-5 with TRBJ2-3, with TRBD2 matching over 10 bases. The V and J ends lost 4 bases and 1 base, in that order; junction bases with no gene match: 6. The CDR3 is 16 amino acids. The germline V gene has CDR1 SGHKS and CDR2 YYEKEE (reference sequence). CDR3 coding DNA: TGTGCCAGCAGCCCCGGGACTAGCGCTCGCACAGATACGCAGTATTTT. Its translation is CASSPGTSARTDTQYF.

The V call is TRBV24-1, the J call TRBJ1-2, with D uncertain. The germline V and J ends were trimmed by 0 bases and 5 bases, with 9 bases remaining between them. CDR3 size: 14 residues. CDR1 KGHDR and CDR2 SFDVKD come from the germline V gene. The CDR3 is CATSDLAADYGYTF. The CDR3 coding sequence is TGTGCCACCAGTGATTTGGCGGCAGATTATGGCTACACCTTC.

This chain connects TRBV12-3 or TRBV12-4 to TRBJ1-1; D gene ambiguous. V was clipped by 6 bases and J by 5 bases, with 13 bases between them. This CDR3 is built from 13 residues. CDR3 loop: CASRTDLGTEAFF. The CDR3 DNA sequence: TGTGCCAGCAGAACGGACTTGGGGACTGAAGCTTTCTTT.

The V and J genes are TRBV5-4 and TRBJ2-3; 11 bases match TRBD2. The V gene end was trimmed by 4 bases and the J gene end by 5 bases; junction bases not matched to a gene: 12. This CDR3 is built from 17 residues. Germline lookup yields CDR1 SGHNT and CDR2 YYREEE (reference sequence). This CDR3 reads CASSILIAGGPEDTQYF. CDR3 coding DNA: TGTGCCAGCAGCATACTAATAGCGGGAGGGCCAGAAGATACGCAGTATTTT.

This chain links TRBV11-3 with TRBJ2-5; 8 bases are a match to TRBD2. V was clipped by 1 base and J by 0 bases; unmatched bases: 13. Germline V lookup: CDR1 SGHNT, CDR2 YENEEA. The CDR3 runs to 19 residues. The DNA of the CDR3 is TGTGCCAGCAGCTTAGGAAGCTTGGTAGCGGGGACGTACCAAGAGACCCAGTACTTC. It encodes CASSLGSLVAGTYQETQYF.

The gene calls are TRBV29-1 and TRBJ2-3; possibly TRBD1 for D (8 bases). The CDR3 sequence is 15 residues long. CDR1 is SQVTM and CDR2 is ANQGSEA in the germline V gene. Deletions cut 1 base from V and 1 base from J, with 12 bases between. For the CDR3, the DNA is TGCAGCGTTGAAGGAACAGGGGGGGGCACAGATACGCAGTATTTT. It codes for CSVEGTGGGTDTQYF.

The chain has TRBV19 and TRBJ2-3; 7 bases agree with TRBD1. V gave up 6 bases and J gave up 3 bases; unmatched junction bases: 3. CDR3 size: 13 residues. Germline V gene lookup returns CDR1 LNHDA and CDR2 SQIVND (reference sequence). CDR3 bases: TGTGCCAGTAGGATGACAGGGACAGATACGCAGTATTTT. The encoded protein is CASRMTGTDTQYF.

This chain joins TRBV9 and TRBJ2-2; weak D call: TRBD1 (5 bases). The V gene's germline CDR1 is SGDLS and CDR2 YYNGEE. V was cut by 0 bases and J by 1 base, with 10 bases left in between. This CDR3 contains 16 residues. The CDR3 nucleotides are TGTGCCAGCAGCGTAGATCAAACAGGGAACACCGGGGAGCTGTTTTTT. Translated: CASSVDQTGNTGELFF.

This clone was seen just once. The V call is TRBV19, the J call TRBJ2-2; TRBD2 matches 12 bases. This CDR3 comprises 17 residues. Germline-derived CDR1 and CDR2 are LNHDA and SQIVND (reference sequence). The ends lost 8 bases at V and 2 bases at J; junction bases unmatched: 9. The CDR3 DNA reads as TGTGCCAGTCGCGCTTTCGGACTAGCGGGAAACACCGGGGAGCTGTTTTTT. Translating gives CASRAFGLAGNTGELFF.

V usage is TRBV18 and J usage is TRBJ2-3, with 9 bases fitting TRBD2. The CDR3 is 18 amino acids. Germline trimming cut 8 bases from V and 1 base from J; bases unmatched to any gene: 16. Looked up from germline, CDR1 is KGHSH and CDR2 is LQKENI. The CDR3 DNA sequence: TGTGCCAGCGGAGAGAAACGGCCAAGCGGGAGGCGCACAGATACGCAGTATTTT. It yields the protein CASGEKRPSGRRTDTQYF. The full variable domain, its missing parts supplied by reference TRBV18 and TRBJ2-3, is NAGVMQNPRHLVRRRGQEARLRCSPMKGHSHVYWYRQLPEEGLKFMVYLQKENIIDESGMPKERFSAEFPKEGPSILRIQQVVRGDSAAYFCASGEKRPSGRRTDTQYFGPGTRLTVL.

This chain links TRBV5-4 with TRBJ1-5; D remains unclear. Between the trimmed V and J ends, which lost 4 bases and 6 bases, there was a span of 11 bases. Germline CDR1 is SGHNT and CDR2 is YYREEE (reference sequence). This CDR3 region has 13 residues. The CDR3 DNA is TGTGCCAGCAGCGGAGGAACCGGTCAGCCCCAGCATTTT. It translates to CASSGGTGQPQHF.

The chain uses TRBV29-1 and TRBJ1-2; D not certain. V was shortened by 6 bases and J by 0 bases, with 11 bases between the two germline ends. This CDR3 region has 13 residues. Germline CDR1 is SQVTM and CDR2 is ANQGSEA. The CDR3 is CSVATAANYGYTF. The CDR3, as DNA: TGCAGCGTCGCCACAGCAGCTAACTATGGCTACACCTTC.

The chain couples TRBV6-5 to TRBJ1-2; 8 nucleotides align to TRBD1. Germline CDR1 MNHEY, CDR2 SVGAGI. V gave up 4 bases and J gave up 4 bases; unmatched junction bases: 8. This CDR3 is built from 15 residues. Here the CDR3 reads CASSSFTGGAYGYTF. In DNA form, the CDR3 reads TGTGCCAGCAGTTCCTTTACAGGGGGGGCCTATGGCTACACCTTC.

The V gene is TRBV5-4, the J gene TRBJ2-7; the match to TRBD2 covers 12 bases. V gave up 0 bases and J gave up 7 bases; unmatched junction bases: 8. The CDR3 runs 16 residues. CDR1 and CDR2 (germline): SGHNT, YYREEE (reference sequence). The CDR3: CASSLARTSGMSEQYF. The CDR3 region has the DNA TGTGCCAGCAGCTTGGCCCGGACTAGCGGGATGAGTGAGCAGTACTTC.

This rearrangement joins TRBV19 to TRBJ1-1; D remains unclear. In germline, CDR1 is LNHDA, CDR2 SQIVND (reference sequence). Trimming took off 3 bases at V and 0 bases at J, with 11 bases between the two ends. The CDR3 consists of 15 residues. The DNA for the CDR3 is TGTGCCAGTAGTATGCGGCAGTCCATGAACACTGAAGCTTTCTTT. Residues: CASSMRQSMNTEAFF.

The V gene is TRBV25-1, the J gene TRBJ1-1; TRBD1 might be the D (5 bases). V lost 6 bases to trimming and J lost 0 bases, with 11 bases between them. This CDR3 region has 14 residues. Germline lookup yields CDR1 MGHDK and CDR2 SYGVNS. The CDR3 protein is CASRKTAMNTEAFF. The CDR3 nucleotides read TGTGCCAGCAGAAAGACAGCCATGAACACTGAAGCTTTCTTT.

CDR3 nucleotide sequence: TGTGCCACCAGCAGAGATCGAGCGGGCGGCACAGATACGCAGTATTTT. Its translation: CATSRDRAGGTDTQYF. The chain combines TRBV15 with TRBJ2-3; possibly TRBD2 for D (6 bases). CDR3 length: 16 amino acids. The germline V and J ends were trimmed by 0 bases and 1 base, with 11 bases remaining between them. Germline CDR1 is LNHNV and CDR2 is YYDKDF (reference sequence).

V is TRBV7-2 and J is TRBJ2-5, with 11 bases identical to TRBD2. This CDR3 spans 16 amino acids. Germline V gene lookup returns CDR1 SGHTA and CDR2 FQGNSA. V shed 1 base and J 1 base; nucleotides not matched to a gene: 2. The CDR3 DNA is TGTGCCAGCAGCTTAGGTAGCGGGGGGGGCCAAGAGACCCAGTACTTC. Protein product: CASSLGSGGGQETQYF.